This T cell receptor (beta chain) was sequenced for a study of cytomegalovirus exposure and HLA in healthy donors. Vbeta (60) and Jbeta (13) primers were used in the PCR. This table comes from immunoSEQ multiplex PCR, and its TCRdb copy is limited to in-frame clones, with some not included. The sample has about 190,000 clones, around 81% seen once. This TCR was sampled from a woman aged 25 to 39 in good health and CMV-seronegative. Specimen: PBMCs.

The CDR3 region is CASSHTGFSGANVLTF. The CDR3 region has the DNA TGCGCCAGCAGCCATACAGGGTTTTCTGGGGCCAACGTCCTGACTTTC. The rearrangement links TRBV5-1 to TRBJ2-6, with D maybe TRBD1 (6 bases). The CDR3 loop spans 16 amino acids. CDR1 is SGHRS, CDR2 YFSETQ, per germline. Trimming cost V 4 bases and J 1 base, with 12 bases left between them.